These 17 T cell receptor beta chains share one sample of origin, sequenced in a study of naive and memory T cell subsets. Two oligonucleotides, mixed equimolar, formed the beta constant-region primer covering TRBC1 and TRBC2. MiXCR was run by TCRdb on the UMI-ligation and nested PCR reads, yielding one entry per CDR3 protein. This table has approximately 140,000 distinct CDR3 sequences, about a sixth appearing once. The sample was naive CD4+ T cells from blood. Receptors originate from a human donor in good health.

The chain uses TRBV20-1 and TRBJ2-4; TRBD2 might be the D (7 bases). Trimming cost V 3 bases and J 6 bases, with 21 bases left between them. Germline lookup yields CDR1 DFQATT and CDR2 SNEGSKA (reference sequence). The CDR3 runs 16 residues. Written as DNA, the CDR3 is TGCAGTGCTAGTGGGGGGGCGGGACAAGGGGGAAACATTCAGTACTTC. Translated: CSASGGAGQGGNIQYF.

Points on this clonotype: The DNA is left out, because the CDR3 cannot be placed on it with certainty; the CDR3 is given as TCRdb lists it. The chain employs TRBV12-3 or TRBV12-4 and TRBJ1-1; the table's D call of TRBD1 was not tested on the DNA. Both ends counted, the CDR3 spans 16 residues. CDR3 loop: CASSFGAGGSSTEAFF.

The chain is built from TRBV12-3 or TRBV12-4 and TRBJ2-1, with 8 positions matching TRBD1. The CDR3 spans 13 residues. J was trimmed by 8 bases and V by 9 bases; bases with no gene match: 9. Written as DNA, the CDR3 is TGTGCCAGGAATGGACAGGGCAGGTATGAGCAGTTCTTC. It translates to CARNGQGRYEQFF.

The chain is built from TRBV12-3 or TRBV12-4 and TRBJ1-2; D call uncertain. Trimming left V 3 bases short and J 8 bases short, with 10 bases between. The CDR3 is 12 amino acids. The CDR3 here is CASSLKGEGYTF. The CDR3 DNA reads TGTGCCAGCAGTTTGAAGGGAGAGGGCTACACCTTC.

This clonotype was seen more than once but under ten times. This chain uses TRBV7-9 with TRBJ2-1, with 11 bases lining up with TRBD2. CDR3 length equals 17 residues. The V gene end was trimmed by 3 bases and the J gene end by 7 bases; junction bases not matched to a gene: 11. CDR1 SEHNR and CDR2 FQNEAQ come from the germline V gene (reference sequence). In DNA, the CDR3 is TGTGCCAGCAGCTTTCGAGCAGCTAGCGGGAGGAGAAATGAGCAGTTCTTC. This codes for CASSFRAASGRRNEQFF.

This clonotype was found a few times. The V call is TRBV3-1, the J call TRBJ2-1; D might be TRBD2 (6 bases). Germline loops: CDR1 LGHDT, CDR2 YNNKEL (reference sequence). This CDR3 has 18 residues. The germline V and J ends were trimmed by 0 bases and 0 bases, with 15 bases remaining between them. The chain's CDR3 is CASSQEGGGPRSYNEQFF. The CDR3 region has the DNA TGTGCCAGCAGCCAAGAGGGAGGCGGGCCACGCTCCTACAATGAGCAGTTCTTC.

This chain connects TRBV12-3 or TRBV12-4 to TRBJ2-5, with no clear D. Trimming removed 3 bases at V and 2 bases at J, with 7 bases between. The length of the CDR3 is 13 residues. DNA of the CDR3: TGTGCCAGCAGTTTCGTACTACAAGAGACCCAGTACTTC. It codes for CASSFVLQETQYF.

This clonotype turned up a few times. The V call is TRBV3-1, the J call TRBJ2-3; tentatively, D is TRBD1 (6 bases). Trimming shortened V by 0 bases and J by 2 bases, and 15 bases separated the two germline ends. Germline lookup yields CDR1 LGHDT and CDR2 YNNKEL (reference sequence). The CDR3 covers 17 residues. The CDR3 sequence: CASSQEGRGRNTDTQYF. The CDR3 coding sequence is TGTGCCAGCAGCCAAGAAGGCAGGGGAAGAAACACAGATACGCAGTATTTT.

This clonotype was seen a few times. The chain combines TRBV12-3 or TRBV12-4 with TRBJ2-7; TRBD2 agrees at 8 bases. This CDR3 region has 18 residues. Germline trimming cut 4 bases from V and 4 bases from J; bases unmatched to any gene: 18. The CDR3: CASSSPGWREATGYEQYF. Here the CDR3 DNA reads TGTGCCAGCAGTTCCCCCGGGTGGCGGGAGGCCACGGGGTACGAGCAGTACTTC.

About this clonotype: A read error may produce the germline difference seen at one junction end. The V and J genes are TRBV15 and TRBJ2-7; D is perhaps TRBD2 (6 bases). The CDR3 consists of 10 residues. The V gene's germline CDR1 is LNHNV and CDR2 YYDKDF (reference sequence). CDR3: CGGPSYEQYF. In DNA, the CDR3 is TGCGGGGGACCCTCCTACGAGCAGTACTTC.

The CDR3 DNA reads as TGTGCCAGCAGTCCATACAGGGTTTCCACTGAAGCTTTCTTT. Protein sequence: CASSPYRVSTEAFF. This sequence joins TRBV12-3 or TRBV12-4 and TRBJ1-1, with D possibly matching TRBD1 (6 bases). The CDR3 has 14 residues. V lost 5 bases and J lost 4, with 14 bases in between.

The J gene is TRBJ2-7, the V gene TRBV18; 10 bases align to TRBD1. Germline V CDR1 and CDR2: KGHSH, LQKENI. V lost 3 bases to trimming and J lost 4 bases; unmatched junction nucleotides: 9. The CDR3 sequence is 16 residues long. CDR3 sequence: CASSPTGQGPDYEQYF. CDR3 coding DNA: TGTGCCAGCTCACCTACGGGACAGGGGCCAGATTACGAGCAGTACTTC.

Concerning this clonotype itself: The junction shows a germline mismatch at one end, possibly a read error. The V and J genes are TRBV9 and TRBJ1-2; D unresolved. The CDR3 consists of 13 residues. Germline CDR1 SGDLS, CDR2 YYNGEE. The CDR3 reads CASSLSTNYGYNF. CDR3 nucleotide sequence: TGTGCCAGCTCTTTAAGCACCAACTATGGCTACAACTTC.

The J gene is TRBJ1-6, the V gene TRBV6-5, with 7 bases identical to TRBD1. The CDR3 consists of 15 residues. With 5 bases clipped from V and 5 bases from J, the junction kept 6 bases outside the gene matches. CDR1 and CDR2 (germline): MNHEY, SVGAGI. The CDR3 DNA sequence: TGTGCCAGCAGTCCCGGGACAGATAATAATTCACCCCTCCACTTT. It translates to CASSPGTDNNSPLHF.

This chain links TRBV14 with TRBJ2-1; possibly TRBD1 for D (6 bases). This CDR3 has 17 amino acids. Per the germline V gene, CDR1 is SGHDN and CDR2 is FVKESK. V was cut by 1 base and J by 0 bases, with 13 bases left in between. The CDR3 DNA reads TGTGCCAGCAGCCAAGGAACCGGGACACCCTCCTACAATGAGCAGTTCTTC. Encoded protein: CASSQGTGTPSYNEQFF.

There are a few counts of this clonotype. The chain employs TRBV7-9 and TRBJ2-3; 7 bases fit TRBD1. This CDR3 spans 14 amino acids. The junction had 4 bases not matched to a gene; V was cut back by 5 bases and J by 2 bases. Germline CDR1 reads SEHNR; CDR2 reads FQNEAQ (reference sequence). CDR3 DNA sequence: TGTGCCAGCAGCGCACAGGGGTACACAGATACGCAGTATTTT. It codes for CASSAQGYTDTQYF.

The V call is TRBV27, the J call TRBJ2-5, with 8 nucleotides matching TRBD1. V shed 6 bases, J shed 5 bases, and the junction held 8 bases outside the gene matches. The V gene's germline CDR1 is MNHEY and CDR2 SMNVEV (reference sequence). CDR3 size: 14 residues. The CDR3 nucleotides are TGTGCCAGCAGACCAGCAGGGGGCGGTGAGACCCAGTACTTC. The encoded protein is CASRPAGGGETQYF.